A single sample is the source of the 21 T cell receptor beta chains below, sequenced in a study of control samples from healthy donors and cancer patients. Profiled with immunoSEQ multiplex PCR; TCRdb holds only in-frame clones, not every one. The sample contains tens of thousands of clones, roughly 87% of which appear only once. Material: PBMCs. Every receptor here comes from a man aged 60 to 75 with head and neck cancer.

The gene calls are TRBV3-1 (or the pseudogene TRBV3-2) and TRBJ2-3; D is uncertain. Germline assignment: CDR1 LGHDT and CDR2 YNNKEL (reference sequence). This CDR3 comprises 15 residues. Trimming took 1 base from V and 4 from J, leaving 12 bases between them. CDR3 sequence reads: CASSQVLEFADTQYF. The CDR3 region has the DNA TGTGCCAGCAGCCAAGTTTTAGAATTCGCAGATACGCAGTATTTT.

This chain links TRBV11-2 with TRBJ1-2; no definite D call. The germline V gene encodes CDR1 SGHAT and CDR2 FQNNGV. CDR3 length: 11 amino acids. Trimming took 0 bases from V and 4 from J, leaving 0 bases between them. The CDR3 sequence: CASSLDYGYTF. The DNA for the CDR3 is TGTGCCAGCAGCTTAGACTATGGCTACACCTTC.

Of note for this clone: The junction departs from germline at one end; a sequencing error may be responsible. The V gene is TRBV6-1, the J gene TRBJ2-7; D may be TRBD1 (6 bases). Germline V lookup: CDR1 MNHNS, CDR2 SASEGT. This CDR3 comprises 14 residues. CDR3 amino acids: CASSEGGKGYEQYF. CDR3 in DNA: TGTGCCAGCAGCGAAGGGGGTAAAGGTTACGAGCAGTACTTC.

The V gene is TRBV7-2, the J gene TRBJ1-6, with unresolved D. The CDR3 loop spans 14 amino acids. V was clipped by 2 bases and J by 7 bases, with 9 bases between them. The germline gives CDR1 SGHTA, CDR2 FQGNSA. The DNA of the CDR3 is TGTGCCAGCAGCTTATCCCTGAGGAATTCACCCCTCCACTTT. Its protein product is CASSLSLRNSPLHF.

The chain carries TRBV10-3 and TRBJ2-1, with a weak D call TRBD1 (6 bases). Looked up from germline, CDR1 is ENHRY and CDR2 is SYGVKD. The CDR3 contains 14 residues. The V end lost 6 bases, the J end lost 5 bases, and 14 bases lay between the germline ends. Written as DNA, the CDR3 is TGTGCCATCAGGACAACAGGGACCGACAATGAGCAGTTCTTC. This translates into CAIRTTGTDNEQFF.

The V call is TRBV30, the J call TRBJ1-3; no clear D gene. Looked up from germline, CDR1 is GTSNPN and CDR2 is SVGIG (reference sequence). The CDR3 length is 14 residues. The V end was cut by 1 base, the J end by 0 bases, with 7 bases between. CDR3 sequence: CAWSERGSGNTIYF. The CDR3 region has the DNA TGTGCCTGGAGTGAACGGGGCTCTGGAAACACCATATATTTT. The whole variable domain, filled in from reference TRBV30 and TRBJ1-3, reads SQTIHQWPATLVQPVGSPLSLECTVEGTSNPNLYWYRQAAGRGLQLLFYSVGIGQISSEVPQNLSASRPQDRQFILSSKKLLLSDSGFYLCAWSERGSGNTIYFGEGSWLTVV.

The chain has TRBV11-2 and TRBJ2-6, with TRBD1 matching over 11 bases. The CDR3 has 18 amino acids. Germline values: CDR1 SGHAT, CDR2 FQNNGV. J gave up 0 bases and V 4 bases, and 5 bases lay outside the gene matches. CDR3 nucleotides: TGTGCCAGCAGCTCGGACAGGGGGCAACACTCTGGGGCCAACGTCCTGACTTTC. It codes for CASSSDRGQHSGANVLTF.

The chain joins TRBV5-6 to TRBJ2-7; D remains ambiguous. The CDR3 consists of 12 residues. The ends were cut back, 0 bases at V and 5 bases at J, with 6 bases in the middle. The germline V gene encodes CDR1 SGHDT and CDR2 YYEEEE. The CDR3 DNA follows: TGTGCCAGCAGCTTGGAAGGGCACGAGCAGTACTTC. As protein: CASSLEGHEQYF.

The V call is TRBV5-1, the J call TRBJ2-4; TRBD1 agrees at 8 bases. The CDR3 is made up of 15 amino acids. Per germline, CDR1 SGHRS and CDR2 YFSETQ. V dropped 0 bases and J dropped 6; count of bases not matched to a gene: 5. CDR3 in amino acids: CASSLEDRVVNIQYF. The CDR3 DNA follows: TGCGCCAGCAGCTTGGAGGACAGGGTTGTAAACATTCAGTACTTC.

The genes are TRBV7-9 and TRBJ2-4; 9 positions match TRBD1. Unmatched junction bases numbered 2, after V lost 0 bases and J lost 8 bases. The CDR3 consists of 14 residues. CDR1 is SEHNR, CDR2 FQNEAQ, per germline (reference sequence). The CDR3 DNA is TGTGCCAGCAGCTTAGCACAGGGGGCCCACATTCAGTACTTC. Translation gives CASSLAQGAHIQYF.

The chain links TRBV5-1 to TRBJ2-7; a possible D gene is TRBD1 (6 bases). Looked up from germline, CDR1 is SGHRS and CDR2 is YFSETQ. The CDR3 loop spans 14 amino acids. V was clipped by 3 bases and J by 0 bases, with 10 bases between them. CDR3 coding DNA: TGCGCCAGCAGCTATGGGACAAACTCCTACGAGCAGTACTTC. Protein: CASSYGTNSYEQYF.

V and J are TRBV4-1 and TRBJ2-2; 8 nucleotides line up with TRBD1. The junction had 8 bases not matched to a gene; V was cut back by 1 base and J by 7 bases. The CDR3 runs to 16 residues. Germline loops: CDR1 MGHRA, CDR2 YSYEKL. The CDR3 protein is CASSQGRTGRDGELFF. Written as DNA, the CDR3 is TGCGCCAGCAGCCAAGGCCGGACAGGGCGGGACGGGGAGCTGTTTTTT.

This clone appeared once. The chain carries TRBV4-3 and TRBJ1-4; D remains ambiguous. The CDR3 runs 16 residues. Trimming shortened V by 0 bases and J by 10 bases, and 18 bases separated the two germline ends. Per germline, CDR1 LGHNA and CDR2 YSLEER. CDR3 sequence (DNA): TGCGCCAGCAGCCAAGATCGAGCGTTCGACGCGGGAAAACTGTTTTTT. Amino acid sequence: CASSQDRAFDAGKLFF.

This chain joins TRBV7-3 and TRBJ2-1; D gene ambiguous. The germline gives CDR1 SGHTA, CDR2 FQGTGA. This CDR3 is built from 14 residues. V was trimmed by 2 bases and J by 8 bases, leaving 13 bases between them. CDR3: CASSLVSAHDEQFF. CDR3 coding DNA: TGTGCCAGCAGCTTAGTCTCTGCGCATGATGAGCAGTTCTTC.

The CDR3 sequence is CASSSLADLYEQYF. Written as DNA, the CDR3 is TGTGCCAGCAGCTCTCTAGCGGACCTCTACGAGCAGTACTTC. V and J are TRBV5-8 and TRBJ2-7, with 7 bases matching TRBD2. V dropped 3 bases and J dropped 3; count of bases not matched to a gene: 6. CDR1 SGHTS and CDR2 YDEGEE come from the germline V gene. The CDR3 contains 14 residues.

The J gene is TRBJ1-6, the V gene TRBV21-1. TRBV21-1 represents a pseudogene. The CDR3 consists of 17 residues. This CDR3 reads CASSKRQPGEYNSPLHF. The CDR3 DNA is TGTGCCAGCAGCAAGAGACAACCGGGAGAATATAATTCACCCCTCCACTTT.

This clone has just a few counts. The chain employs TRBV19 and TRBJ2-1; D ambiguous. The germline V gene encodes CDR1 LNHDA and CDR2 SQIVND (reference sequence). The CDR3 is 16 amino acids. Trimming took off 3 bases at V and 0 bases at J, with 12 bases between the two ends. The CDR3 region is CASSIFSGSSYNEQFF. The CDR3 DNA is TGTGCCAGTAGTATCTTTTCAGGTAGCTCCTACAATGAGCAGTTCTTC.

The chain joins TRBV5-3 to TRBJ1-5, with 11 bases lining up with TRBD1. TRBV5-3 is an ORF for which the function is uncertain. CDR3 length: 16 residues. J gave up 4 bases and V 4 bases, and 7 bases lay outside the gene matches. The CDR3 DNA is TGTGCCAGAAGCCAGGGGACAGGGGGGATGAATCAGCCCCAGCATTTT. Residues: CARSQGTGGMNQPQHF.

CDR3 sequence reads: CASSYEDSYEQYF. In nucleotides, the CDR3 is TGTGCCAGTAGTTATGAAGACAGCTACGAGCAGTACTTC. J is TRBJ2-7 and V is TRBV19; a possible D gene is TRBD1 (5 bases). The V gene's germline CDR1 is LNHDA and CDR2 SQIVND (reference sequence). V gave up 5 bases and J gave up 3 bases, with 11 bases separating them. There are 13 residues in the CDR3. Combining the CDR3 with reference TRBV19 and TRBJ2-7 gives the whole variable domain DGGITQSPKYLFRKEGQNVTLSCEQNLNHDAMYWYRQDPGQGLRLIYYSQIVNDFQKGDIAEGYSVSREKKESFPLTVTSAQKNPTAFYLCASSYEDSYEQYFGPGTRLTVT.

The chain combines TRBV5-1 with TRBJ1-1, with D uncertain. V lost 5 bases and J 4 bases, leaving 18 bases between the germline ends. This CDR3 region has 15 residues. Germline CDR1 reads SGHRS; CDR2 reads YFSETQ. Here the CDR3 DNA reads TGCGCCAGCAGAGATAATCAACGAAAGGGCACTGAAGCTTTCTTT. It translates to CASRDNQRKGTEAFF. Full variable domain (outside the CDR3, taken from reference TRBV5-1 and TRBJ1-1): KAGVTQTPRYLIKTRGQQVTLSCSPISGHRSVSWYQQTPGQGLQFLFEYFSETQRNKGNFPGRFSGRQFSNSRSEMNVSTLELGDSALYLCASRDNQRKGTEAFFGQGTRLTVV.

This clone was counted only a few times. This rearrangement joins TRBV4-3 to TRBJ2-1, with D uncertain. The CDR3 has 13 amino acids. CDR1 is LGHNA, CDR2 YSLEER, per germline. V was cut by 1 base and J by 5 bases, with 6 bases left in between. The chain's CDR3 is CASSQVLDNEQFF. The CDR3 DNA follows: TGCGCCAGCAGCCAAGTATTGGACAATGAGCAGTTCTTC.